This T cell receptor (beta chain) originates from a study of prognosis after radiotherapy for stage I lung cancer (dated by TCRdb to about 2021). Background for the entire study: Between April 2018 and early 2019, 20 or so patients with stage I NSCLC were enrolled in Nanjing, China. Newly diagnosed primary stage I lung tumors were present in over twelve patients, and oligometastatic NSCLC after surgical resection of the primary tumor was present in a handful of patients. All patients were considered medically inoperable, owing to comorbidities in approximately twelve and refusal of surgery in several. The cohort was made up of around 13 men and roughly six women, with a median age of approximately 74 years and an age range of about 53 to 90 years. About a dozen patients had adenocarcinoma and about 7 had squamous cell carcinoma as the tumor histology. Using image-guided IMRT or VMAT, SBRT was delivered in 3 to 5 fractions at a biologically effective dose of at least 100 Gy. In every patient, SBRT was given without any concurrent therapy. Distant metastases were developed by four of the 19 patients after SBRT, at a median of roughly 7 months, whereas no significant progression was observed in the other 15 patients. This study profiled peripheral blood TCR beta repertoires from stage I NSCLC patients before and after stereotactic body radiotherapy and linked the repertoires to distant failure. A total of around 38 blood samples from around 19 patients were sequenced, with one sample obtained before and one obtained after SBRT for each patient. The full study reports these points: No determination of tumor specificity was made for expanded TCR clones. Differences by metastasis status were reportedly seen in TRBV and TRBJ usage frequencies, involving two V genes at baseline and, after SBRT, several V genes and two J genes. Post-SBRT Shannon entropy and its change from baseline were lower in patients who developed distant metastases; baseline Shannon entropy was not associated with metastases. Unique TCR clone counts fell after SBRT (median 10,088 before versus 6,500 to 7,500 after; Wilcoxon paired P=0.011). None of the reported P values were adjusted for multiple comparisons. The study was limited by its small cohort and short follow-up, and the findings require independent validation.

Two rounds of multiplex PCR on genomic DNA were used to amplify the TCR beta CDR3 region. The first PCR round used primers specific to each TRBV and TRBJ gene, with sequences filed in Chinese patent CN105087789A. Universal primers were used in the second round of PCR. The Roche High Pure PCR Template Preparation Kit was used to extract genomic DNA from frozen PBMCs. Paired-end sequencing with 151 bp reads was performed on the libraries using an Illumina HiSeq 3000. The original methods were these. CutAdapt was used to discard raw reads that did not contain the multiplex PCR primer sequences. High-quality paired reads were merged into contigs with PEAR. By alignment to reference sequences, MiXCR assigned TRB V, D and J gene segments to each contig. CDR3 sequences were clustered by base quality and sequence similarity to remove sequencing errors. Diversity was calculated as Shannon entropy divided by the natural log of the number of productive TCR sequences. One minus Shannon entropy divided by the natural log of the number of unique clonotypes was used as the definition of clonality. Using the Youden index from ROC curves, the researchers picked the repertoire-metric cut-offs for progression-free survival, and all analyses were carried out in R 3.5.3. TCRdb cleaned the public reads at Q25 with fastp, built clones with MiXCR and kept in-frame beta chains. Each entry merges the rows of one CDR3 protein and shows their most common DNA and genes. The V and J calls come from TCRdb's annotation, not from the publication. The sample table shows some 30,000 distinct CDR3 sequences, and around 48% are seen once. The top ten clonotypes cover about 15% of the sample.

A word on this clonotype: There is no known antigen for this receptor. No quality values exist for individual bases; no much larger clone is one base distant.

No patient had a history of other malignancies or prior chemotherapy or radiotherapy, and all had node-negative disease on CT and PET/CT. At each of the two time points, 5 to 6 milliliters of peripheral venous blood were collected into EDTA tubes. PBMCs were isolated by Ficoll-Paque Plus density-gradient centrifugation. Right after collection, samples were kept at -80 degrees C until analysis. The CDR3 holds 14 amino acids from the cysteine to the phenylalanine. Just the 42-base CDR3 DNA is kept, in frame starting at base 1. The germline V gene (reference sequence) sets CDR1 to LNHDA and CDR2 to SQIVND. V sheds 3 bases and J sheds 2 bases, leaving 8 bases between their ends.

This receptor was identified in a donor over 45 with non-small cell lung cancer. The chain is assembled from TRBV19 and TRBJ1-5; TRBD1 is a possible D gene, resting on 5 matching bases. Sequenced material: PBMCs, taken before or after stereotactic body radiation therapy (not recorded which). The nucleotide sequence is TGTGCCAGTAGTATCCGGGGCGGCAATCAGCCCCAGCATTTT. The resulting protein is CASSIRGGNQPQHF.